This record looks at one TCR beta chain sequence and its context. Its antigen is currently unknown. The data belong to a study of vaccination and CD4 T cells after COVID-19. In the study overall: Median time from COVID diagnosis to post-COVID sampling was 101 days (35 to 161). The study's findings and limits: Spike mono-reactivity applied to 304 of 307 vaccine-specific clones detected in convalescent patients.

Trimming at V came to 0 bases and at J to 5 bases, leaving 9 bases not matched to a gene. The CDR3 runs 15 residues. Germline CDR1 DFQATT, CDR2 SNEGSKA (reference sequence). One entry per CDR3 protein results from TCRdb running MiXCR on the PCR reads. The sample yields approximately 14,000 distinct CDR3 sequences, roughly 65% seen once. The sequencing used CD4+ T cells from blood, collected after SARS-CoV-2 vaccination. This receptor was taken from a human donor who had recovered from COVID-19. This sequence joins TRBV20-1 and TRBJ2-7; 8 nucleotides agree with TRBD2. CDR3 sequence (DNA): TGCAGTGCTAGAGATCCACGGGAGGGCCTTAACGAGCAGTACTTC. Translation gives CSARDPREGLNEQYF.